The sequence of this T cell receptor beta chain was determined in a study of cytomegalovirus exposure and HLA in healthy donors. V dropped 4 bases and J dropped 5; count of bases not matched to a gene: 5. The CDR3 loop spans 13 amino acids. Germline lookup yields CDR1 SGHNT and CDR2 YYREEE (reference sequence). Of note for this clone: Antigen unknown.

Notes on the study in general: As was reported, the classifier diagnosed cytomegalovirus status with high specificity and sensitivity.

The PCR used 60 Vbeta and 13 Jbeta primers. TCRdb keeps only in-frame clones here, not all; method: immunoSEQ multiplex PCR. The sample carries over 150,000 clones, 84% recorded once. Sequenced sample: PBMCs. The chain employs TRBV5-4 and TRBJ2-7; TRBD1 matches 8 bases. The receptor was isolated from a girl aged 2 to 9 in good health and CMV-seropositive. This CDR3 is CASSVGQGDEQYF. As DNA, the CDR3 is TGTGCCAGCAGCGTCGGACAGGGCGACGAGCAGTACTTC.